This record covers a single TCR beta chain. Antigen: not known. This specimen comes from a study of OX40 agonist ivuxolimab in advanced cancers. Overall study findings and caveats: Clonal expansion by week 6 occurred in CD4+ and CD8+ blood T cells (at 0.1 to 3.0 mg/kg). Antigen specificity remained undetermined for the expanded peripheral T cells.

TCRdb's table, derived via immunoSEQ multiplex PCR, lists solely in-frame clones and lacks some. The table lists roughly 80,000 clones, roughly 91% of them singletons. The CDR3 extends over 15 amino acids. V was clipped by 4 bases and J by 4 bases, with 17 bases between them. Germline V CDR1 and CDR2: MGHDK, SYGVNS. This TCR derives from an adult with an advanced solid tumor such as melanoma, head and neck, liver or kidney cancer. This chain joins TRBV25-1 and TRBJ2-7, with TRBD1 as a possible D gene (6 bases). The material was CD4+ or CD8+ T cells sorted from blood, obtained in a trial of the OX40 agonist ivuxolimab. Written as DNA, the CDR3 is TGTGCCAGCAGTGCGCCGGGACAAAGGTTTTACGAGCAGTACTTC. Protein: CASSAPGQRFYEQYF.